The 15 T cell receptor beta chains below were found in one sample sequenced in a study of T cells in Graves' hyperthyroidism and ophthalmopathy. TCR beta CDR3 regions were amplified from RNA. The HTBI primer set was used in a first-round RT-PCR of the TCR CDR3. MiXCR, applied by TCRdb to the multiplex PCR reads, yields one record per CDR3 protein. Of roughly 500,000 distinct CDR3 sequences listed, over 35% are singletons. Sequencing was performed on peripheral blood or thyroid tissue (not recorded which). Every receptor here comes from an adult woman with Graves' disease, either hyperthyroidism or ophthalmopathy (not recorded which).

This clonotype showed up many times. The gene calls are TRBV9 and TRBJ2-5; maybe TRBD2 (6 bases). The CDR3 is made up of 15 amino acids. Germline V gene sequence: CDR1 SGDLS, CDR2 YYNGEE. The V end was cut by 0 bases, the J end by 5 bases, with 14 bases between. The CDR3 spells CASSVVPGSPETQYF. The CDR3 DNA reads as TGTGCCAGCAGCGTAGTACCCGGGAGTCCGGAGACCCAGTACTTC. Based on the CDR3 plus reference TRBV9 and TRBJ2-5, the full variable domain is DSGVTQTPKHLITATGQRVTLRCSPRSGDLSVYWYQQSLDQGLQFLIQYYNGEERAKGNILERFSAQQFPDLHSELNLSSLELGDSALYFCASSVVPGSPETQYFGPGTRLLVL.

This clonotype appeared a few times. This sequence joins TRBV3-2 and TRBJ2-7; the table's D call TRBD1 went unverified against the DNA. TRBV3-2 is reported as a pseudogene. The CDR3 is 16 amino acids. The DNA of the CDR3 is TGTGCCATCAGTGAGCCCCGGGGCAAGGGGAGCTTCGAGCAGTACTTC. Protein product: CAISEPRGKGSFEQYF.

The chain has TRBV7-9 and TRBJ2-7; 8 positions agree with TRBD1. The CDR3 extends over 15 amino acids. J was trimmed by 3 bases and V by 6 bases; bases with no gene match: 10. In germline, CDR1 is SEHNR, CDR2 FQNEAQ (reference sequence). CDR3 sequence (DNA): TGTGCCAGCAGATGGACAGGGAGCAGGAACTACGAGCAGTACTTC. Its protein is CASRWTGSRNYEQYF.

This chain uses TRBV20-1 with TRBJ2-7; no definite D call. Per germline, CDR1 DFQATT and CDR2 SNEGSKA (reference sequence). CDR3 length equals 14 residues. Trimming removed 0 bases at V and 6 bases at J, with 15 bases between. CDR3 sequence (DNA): TGCAGTGCTAGAGATCCCGATCCGGCCCTCGAGCAGTACTTC. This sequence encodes CSARDPDPALEQYF.

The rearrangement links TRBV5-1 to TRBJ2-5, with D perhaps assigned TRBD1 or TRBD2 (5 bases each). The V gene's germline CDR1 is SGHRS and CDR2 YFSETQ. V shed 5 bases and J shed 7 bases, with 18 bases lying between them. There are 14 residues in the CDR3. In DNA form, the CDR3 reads TGCGCCAGCAGTTCATCTTGGGACCCAGCGACCCAGTACTTC. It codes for CASSSSWDPATQYF.

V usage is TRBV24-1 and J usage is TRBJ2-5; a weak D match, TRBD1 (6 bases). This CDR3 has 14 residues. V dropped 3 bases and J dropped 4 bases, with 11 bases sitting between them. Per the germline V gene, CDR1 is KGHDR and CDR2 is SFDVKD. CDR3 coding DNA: TGTGCCACCAGTGATCCCGGACAGAGAGAGACCCAGTACTTC. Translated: CATSDPGQRETQYF.

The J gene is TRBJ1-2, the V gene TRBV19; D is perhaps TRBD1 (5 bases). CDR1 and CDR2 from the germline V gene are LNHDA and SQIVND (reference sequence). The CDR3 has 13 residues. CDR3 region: CTGSQGGPYGYTF. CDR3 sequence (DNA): TGTACCGGTAGTCAGGGCGGACCCTATGGCTACACCTTC.

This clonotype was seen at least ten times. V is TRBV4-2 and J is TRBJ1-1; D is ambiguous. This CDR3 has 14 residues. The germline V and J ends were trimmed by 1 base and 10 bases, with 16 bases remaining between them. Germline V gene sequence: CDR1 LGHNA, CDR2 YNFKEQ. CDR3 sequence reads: CASSQVSGPLRAFF. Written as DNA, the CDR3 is TGTGCCAGCAGCCAAGTATCCGGGCCGCTGAGAGCTTTCTTT.

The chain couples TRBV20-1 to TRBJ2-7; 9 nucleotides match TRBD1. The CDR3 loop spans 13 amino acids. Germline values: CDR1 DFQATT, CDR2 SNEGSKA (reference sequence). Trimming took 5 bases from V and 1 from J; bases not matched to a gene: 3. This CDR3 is CSAPGTGSYEQYF. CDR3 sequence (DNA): TGCAGTGCTCCCGGGACAGGGTCCTACGAGCAGTACTTC.

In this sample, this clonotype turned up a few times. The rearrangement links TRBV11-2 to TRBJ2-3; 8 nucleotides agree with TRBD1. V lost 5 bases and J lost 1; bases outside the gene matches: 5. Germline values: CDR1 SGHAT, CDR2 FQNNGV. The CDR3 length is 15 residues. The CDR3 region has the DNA TGTGCCAGCAGCAGACCGGGACAGGGCACAGATACGCAGTATTTT. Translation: CASSRPGQGTDTQYF.

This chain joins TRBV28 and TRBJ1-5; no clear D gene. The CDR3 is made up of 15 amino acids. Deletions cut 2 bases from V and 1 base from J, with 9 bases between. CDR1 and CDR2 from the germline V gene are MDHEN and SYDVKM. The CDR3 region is CASSLRRMSNQPQHF. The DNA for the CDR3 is TGTGCCAGCAGTTTACGCAGGATGAGCAATCAGCCCCAGCATTTT.

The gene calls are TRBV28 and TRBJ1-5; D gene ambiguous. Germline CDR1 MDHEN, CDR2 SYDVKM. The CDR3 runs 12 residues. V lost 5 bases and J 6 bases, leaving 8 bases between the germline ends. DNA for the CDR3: TGTGCCAGCAGTCCTCCCCTTCAGCCCCAGCATTTT. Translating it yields CASSPPLQPQHF.

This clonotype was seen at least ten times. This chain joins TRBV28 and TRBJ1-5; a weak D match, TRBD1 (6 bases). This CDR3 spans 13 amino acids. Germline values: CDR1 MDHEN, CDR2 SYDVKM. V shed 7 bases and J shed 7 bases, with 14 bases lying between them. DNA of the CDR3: TGTGCCAGCATAAAGGGGGGAGGGCAGCCCCAGCATTTT. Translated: CASIKGGGQPQHF. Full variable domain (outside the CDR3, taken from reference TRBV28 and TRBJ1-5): DVKVTQSSRYLVKRTGEKVFLECVQDMDHENMFWYRQDPGLGLRLIYFSYDVKMKEKGDIPEGYSVSREKKERFSLILESASTNQTSMYLCASIKGGGQPQHFGDGTRLSIL.

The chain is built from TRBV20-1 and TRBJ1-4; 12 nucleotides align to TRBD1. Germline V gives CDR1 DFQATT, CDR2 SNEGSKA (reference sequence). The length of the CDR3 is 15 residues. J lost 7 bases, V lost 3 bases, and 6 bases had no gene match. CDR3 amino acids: CSARPGQGAIEKLFF. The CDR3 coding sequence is TGCAGTGCTAGGCCGGGACAGGGGGCGATTGAAAAACTGTTTTTT.

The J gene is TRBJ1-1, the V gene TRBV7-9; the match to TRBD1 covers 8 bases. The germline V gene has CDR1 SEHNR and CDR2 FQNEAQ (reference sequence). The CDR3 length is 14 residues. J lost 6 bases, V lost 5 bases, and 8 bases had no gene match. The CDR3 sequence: CASSQDRGRAEAFF. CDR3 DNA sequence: TGTGCCAGCAGCCAAGACAGGGGCCGAGCTGAAGCTTTCTTT.